This T cell receptor beta chain came from a study of T cell responses to AZD1222 COVID-19 vaccine. Overall study context: Pooling of second doses given at about 4 or about 12 weeks was done.

This clone was observed once. Assay: immunoSEQ multiplex PCR; the TCRdb copy retains only in-frame clones and omits some. This table has 75,000 to 100,000 clones, around nine tenths appearing once. Germline V gene lookup returns CDR1 SGHTS and CDR2 YDEGEE. V dropped 2 bases and J dropped 4 bases, with 15 bases sitting between them. CDR3 size: 15 residues. This chain joins TRBV5-8 and TRBJ1-2, with D possibly TRBD1 on 5 matching bases. The origin of this receptor is an adult in good health. The sequencing used peripheral blood, collected on day 0 of AZD1222 vaccination. DNA of the CDR3: TGTGCCAGCAGCTTAGCGGAGACAGTGATCTATGGCTACACCTTC. Translating gives CASSLAETVIYGYTF.